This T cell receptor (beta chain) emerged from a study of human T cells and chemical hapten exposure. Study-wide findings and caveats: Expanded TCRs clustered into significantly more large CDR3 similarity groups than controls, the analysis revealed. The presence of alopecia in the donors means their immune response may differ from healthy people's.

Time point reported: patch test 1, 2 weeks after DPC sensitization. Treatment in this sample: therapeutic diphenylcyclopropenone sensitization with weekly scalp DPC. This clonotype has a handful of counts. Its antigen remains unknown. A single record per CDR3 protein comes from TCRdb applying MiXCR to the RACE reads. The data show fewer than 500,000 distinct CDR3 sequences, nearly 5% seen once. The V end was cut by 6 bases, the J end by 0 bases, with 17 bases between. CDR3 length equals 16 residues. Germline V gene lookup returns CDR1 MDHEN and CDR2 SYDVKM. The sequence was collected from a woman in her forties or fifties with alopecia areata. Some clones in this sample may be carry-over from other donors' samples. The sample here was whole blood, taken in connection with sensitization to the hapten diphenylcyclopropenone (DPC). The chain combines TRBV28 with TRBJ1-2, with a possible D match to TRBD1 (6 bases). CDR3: CASSVPIGQTNYGYTF. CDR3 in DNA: TGTGCCAGCAGCGTACCGATAGGACAGACTAACTATGGCTACACCTTC.